This TCR beta chain was profiled in a study of cytomegalovirus exposure and HLA in healthy donors. It was with 60 Vbeta and 13 Jbeta primers that the PCR ran. Measured with immunoSEQ multiplex PCR; TCRdb has only the in-frame clones, and not every one. The table lists over 55,000 clones, about 70% of them singletons. A remark on this clone: The antigen is unknown.

Broader study findings: Overall, roughly 160 TCR beta chains were annotated as cytomegalovirus-associated. In an earlier analysis, productive rearrangement rates for most beta V segments clustered near 87% or 30%.

Germline assignment: CDR1 SGHRS and CDR2 YFSETQ. Losses at the gene ends were 2 bases for V and 5 bases for J; bases not matched to a gene: 3. The CDR3 has 13 amino acids. This TCR was recovered from a woman in her fifties or sixties in good health and CMV-seropositive. V and J are TRBV5-1 and TRBJ2-5; 7 bases align to TRBD2. Sequenced: PBMCs. The CDR3 here is CASSFAGEETQYF. The CDR3 bases are TGCGCCAGCAGCTTTGCGGGAGAGGAGACCCAGTACTTC.